This T cell receptor beta chain was sequenced in a study of T cell responses to AZD1222 COVID-19 vaccine. About the study: Doses given second, at about 4 or about 12 weeks, were pooled.

Trimming left V 3 bases short and J 7 bases short, with 10 bases between. This CDR3 is built from 13 residues. Only one count was recorded for this clone. What it binds is not known. The assay was immunoSEQ multiplex PCR, and TCRdb's table has in-frame clones only and misses some. This sample has nearly 95,000 clones, with around 90% found just once. Whole-study findings and limits: Donors, mostly white British, included more females; clonal diversity was possibly underestimated.

Sequencing used peripheral blood, obtained on day 0 of AZD1222 vaccination. This receptor was obtained from an adult in good health. The J gene is TRBJ1-5, the V gene TRBV12-3 or TRBV12-4; a possible D gene is TRBD1 (5 bases). The CDR3 protein is CASSFGADQPQHF. The CDR3 DNA follows: TGTGCCAGCAGTTTTGGGGCCGACCAGCCCCAGCATTTT.